The T cell receptor (beta chain) under discussion was sequenced for a study of cytomegalovirus exposure and HLA in healthy donors. The study, taken as a whole, reports: The authors later linked a missense DCLRE1C variant to TCR beta V- and J-gene trimming. Per a later analysis, HLA-associated TCR beta chains showed more clonal expansion than other, equally common TCR beta chains.

In its sample, this clone was seen a few times. Its antigen is not identified. Primers included in the PCR were 60 Vbeta and 13 Jbeta primers. Per the authors' pipeline: Later analysis identified roughly 82 million unique TCR beta chains, about 10 million shared. Libraries were prepared by immunoSEQ multiplex PCR; TCRdb keeps only in-frame clonotypes and omits some of them. V, J and clone size were drawn from that table, and D and trimming were deduced from the DNA. The sample lists about 200,000 clones, 78% occurring once. These donors counted as nominally healthy when sampled, but unrecorded immune exposures were likely. The sample was PBMCs. This clonotype was obtained from a woman in her twenties or thirties in good health and CMV-seropositive.

The CDR3 coding sequence is TGTGCCAGCACTTTACTCACAGGGCATCAGCCCCAGCATTTT. This sequence encodes CASTLLTGHQPQHF. V gene TRBV6-6 combines with J gene TRBJ1-5, with a possible D match to TRBD1 (6 bases). Trimming took off 7 bases at V and 5 bases at J, with 15 bases between the two ends. The CDR3 is 14 amino acids. Germline V gene sequence: CDR1 MNHNY, CDR2 SVGAGI (reference sequence).